A single TCR beta chain is shown here with its context. Its cognate antigen is unknown. The germline gene is not matched at one end of the junction; a read error may be the cause. The CDR3 has 13 amino acids. The record originates from a study of regulatory T cells in long-lasting Graves disease. Time point specified: newly diagnosed GD, antithyroid drugs for less than 3 months. PBMC-extracted RNA yielded the TCR library. Library construction for TCR beta used iRepertoire HTBI primers and Arm-PCR of CDR3 regions. One entry per CDR3 protein, called by TCRdb with MiXCR from the multiplex PCR reads. The sample carries fewer than 350,000 distinct CDR3 sequences, under 20% recorded once. Study-wide results and limits: Gene preferences differed: TRBV28, TRBJ1-2, TRBJ2-5 in persistent cases. Accuracy was possibly reduced by small sample size.

Here the sequenced sample was peripheral blood mononuclear cells (PBMCs), taken at new diagnosis, from a patient treated with antithyroid drugs. J is TRBJ2-1 and V is TRBV12-3 or TRBV12-4; 7 bases match TRBD1. The clonotype originates from a female donor with Graves disease. In DNA form, the CDR3 reads TGTGCCAGCAGATTAGGGGGCCTCGGGGAGCAGTTCTTC. Its translation: CASRLGGLGEQFF.